This T cell receptor beta chain was sequenced in a study of blood T cells in healthy people across ages. This clonotype appeared many times. The antigen is not known. The use of a sample-barcoded 5' primer and a J-beta primer mix characterized a second PCR of roughly 7 to 11 cycles. A single record per CDR3 protein comes from TCRdb applying MiXCR to the 5' RACE reads. The data hold about 1 million distinct CDR3 sequences, with about 23% observed a single time. Regarding the study as a whole: Naive CD4+ cells and diversity were both higher in long-lived donors than in aged donors.

These same data were also listed under a study on T cells of mothers and their children. As that study records: Each mother yielded more than 9.5 million TCR beta CDR3 reads. Each child yielded around 2.9 million reads. Related pairs of mothers and children showed slightly higher, non-significant overlap versus unrelated pairs. The authors detected no persistent microchimeric T cell clones.

This TCR was recovered from a girl aged 2 to 9 in good health. The sequenced material came from blood.

CDR3: CASSLAWGETQYF. DNA for the CDR3: TGTGCCAGCAGTTTAGCCTGGGGAGAGACCCAGTACTTC. The chain recombines TRBV12-3 or TRBV12-4 with TRBJ2-5; no definite D call. V lost 0 bases, J lost 4 bases, and 6 bases lay in between. CDR3 length: 13 amino acids.